The clone carrying this TCR beta chain showed up just a few times. Antigen: not known. Germline loops: CDR1 MNHEY, CDR2 SVGAGI. The CDR3 has 15 residues. With V trimmed by 6 bases and J by 2 bases, 9 bases remained unmatched. The PCR used 60 Vbeta and 13 Jbeta primers. Data came from immunoSEQ multiplex PCR; TCRdb stores just in-frame clones and leaves some out. Seen here are about 120,000 clones, 75% to 80% observed once, and the top ten hold roughly 3.5%. This sample is drawn from a study of cytomegalovirus exposure and HLA in healthy donors. Study conclusions and caveats: TCR beta chains associated with HLA were, in a later analysis, more clonally expanded than equally common others. In a later analysis, V- and J-gene trimming of beta chains associated with a DCLRE1C missense variant, replicated independently. The analysis excluded some indistinguishable V segments, including TRBV6-2 and TRBV6-3.

This sequence was found in a woman in her twenties or thirties in good health and CMV-seropositive. The sequenced sample was PBMCs. This chain connects TRBV6-5 to TRBJ2-7; 8 bases are shared with TRBD1. CDR3 protein: CASRPQGAGTYEQYF. For the CDR3, the DNA is TGTGCCAGCAGGCCTCAGGGGGCCGGGACCTACGAGCAGTACTTC.